By sample share, the clone carrying this T cell receptor beta chain is medium-sized. What it recognizes is unknown. Ahead of thyroid surgery, no patient had received treatment of any kind. The data belong to a study of metastatic and nonmetastatic thyroid tumors. Across the whole study: Patients with malignant and benign thyroid disease provided blood and tumor or nodule tissue, whose repertoires were compared. Overall study findings and caveats: The study reportedly found significantly higher TCR beta diversity in malignant thyroid tumors than benign nodules, in blood and tumor.

Authors' analysis steps: CDR3 was compared across clinicopathological groups, and the resulting differences were used to build a distant-metastasis classifier for papillary thyroid cancer. TCRdb re-called clones from the PCR reads using MiXCR. It is TCRdb's table, rather than the study itself, that gives the V and J calls and clone size. The sample has tens of thousands of clones, 9.5% to 13% seen once. V lost 1 base, J lost 4 bases, and 7 bases lay in between. Looked up from germline, CDR1 is MDHEN and CDR2 is SYDVKM. The CDR3 runs to 13 residues. The sample consisted of blood. The receptor was isolated from a female donor with papillary thyroid cancer or a benign thyroid nodule (not recorded which). Some clones in this sample may be carry-over from other donors' samples. V is TRBV28 and J is TRBJ1-2; D is possibly TRBD1 (5 bases). The CDR3: CASSLFTGYGYTF. CDR3 nucleotides: TGTGCCAGCAGTTTATTTACAGGCTATGGCTACACCTTC.